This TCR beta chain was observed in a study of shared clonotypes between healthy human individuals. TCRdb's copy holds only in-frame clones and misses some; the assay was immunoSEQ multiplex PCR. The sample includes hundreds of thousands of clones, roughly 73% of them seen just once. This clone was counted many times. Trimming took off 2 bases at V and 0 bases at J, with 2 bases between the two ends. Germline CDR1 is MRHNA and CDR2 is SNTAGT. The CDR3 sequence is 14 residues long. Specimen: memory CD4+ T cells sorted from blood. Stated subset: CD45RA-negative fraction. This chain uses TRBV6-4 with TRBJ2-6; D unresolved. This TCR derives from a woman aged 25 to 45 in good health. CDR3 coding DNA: TGTGCCAGCAGTGACAACTCTGGGGCCAACGTCCTGACTTTC. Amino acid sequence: CASSDNSGANVLTF.